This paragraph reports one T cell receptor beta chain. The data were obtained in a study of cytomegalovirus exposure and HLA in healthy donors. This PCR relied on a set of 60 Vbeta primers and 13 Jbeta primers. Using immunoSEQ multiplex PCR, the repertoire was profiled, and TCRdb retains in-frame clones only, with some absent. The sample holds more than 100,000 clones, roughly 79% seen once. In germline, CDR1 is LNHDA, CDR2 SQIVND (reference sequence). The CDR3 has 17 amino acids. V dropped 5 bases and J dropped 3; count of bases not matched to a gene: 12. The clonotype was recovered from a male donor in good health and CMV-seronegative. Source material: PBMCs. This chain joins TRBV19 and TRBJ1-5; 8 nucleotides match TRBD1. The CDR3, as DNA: TGTGCCAGTAGTTTTGGGACAGGTGAGATGGACAATCAGCCCCAGCATTTT. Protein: CASSFGTGEMDNQPQHF.